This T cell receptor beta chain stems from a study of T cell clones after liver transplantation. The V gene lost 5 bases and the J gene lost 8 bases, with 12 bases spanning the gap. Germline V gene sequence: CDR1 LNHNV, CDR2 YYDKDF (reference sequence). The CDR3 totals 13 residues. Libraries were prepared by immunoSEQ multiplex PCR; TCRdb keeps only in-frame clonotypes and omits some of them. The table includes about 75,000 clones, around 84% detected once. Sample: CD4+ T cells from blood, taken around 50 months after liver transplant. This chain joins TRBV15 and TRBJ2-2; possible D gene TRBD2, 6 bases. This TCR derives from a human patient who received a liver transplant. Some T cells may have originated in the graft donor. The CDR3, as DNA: TGTGCCACCAGCCTTTCCCGGGGGGGGGAGCTGTTTTTT. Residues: CATSLSRGGELFF.